Here is one T cell receptor (beta chain) with its context. Its antigen remains unidentified. Base-call qualities are not available, and no considerably larger clone is one nucleotide away. The entry originates in a study of cytomegalovirus exposure and HLA in healthy donors (dated by TCRdb to the late 2010s). For context, the study as a whole: According to an earlier analysis of 587 of the donors, about 170 million T cells yielded 117 million unique TCR beta sequences and 276 Gb of sequence data. In addition to the first cohort of approximately 670 subjects, a separate validation cohort of 120 different subjects was used. The T cell repertoires of 666 subjects were profiled by immunosequencing and related to cytomegalovirus serostatus. The study aimed to test whether signatures of past pathogen exposure could be identified by cataloging public T cell receptors. The number of typed donors differed by locus: about 629-630 for A, B, C, DRB1 and DQB1; approximately 540 for DQA1; around 610 for DPA1; and 400 to 480 for DPB1. An earlier analysis of some 600 of the donors applied high-throughput TCR beta sequencing to assess whether each TCR beta V gene segment acted as functional or pseudogenic. An early release that covered 500 to 800 HLA-typed donors contained approximately 300 gigabases of sequencing data and 75 million to 100 million unique TCR sequences. The later analysis used no new phenotypic data to find candidate immune exposures, relying instead on TCR beta sequences and their occurrence across donors. Several DR-DQ haplotypes were treated as single units for association and clustering because of strong linkage in the cohort. Every repertoire in the discovery cohort had been generated on one and the same sequencing platform. HLA typing included class I and class II loci at four-digit resolution. To predict cytomegalovirus infection status, the study combined high-throughput TCR immunosequencing, statistical association of individual TCRs with disease status, and machine learning. Across approximately 400 genotyped donors of the cohort, an average of approximately 220,000 unique TCR beta nucleotide sequences per donor were sequenced, and roughly 17% of those sequences were non-productive. A later analysis re-examined previously published TCR beta repertoires from more than 550 donors and added high-resolution HLA genotyping to investigate patterns of TCR occurrence. Donor age, sex, ethnicity and CMV serostatus were compiled alongside the repertoire data. A later genetic analysis used genome-wide SNP genotypes for 398 of the 666 donors, treating that subset as a discovery cohort. Of the 300 to 450 genotyped donors, less than 85% were placed in the genetic ancestry cluster associated with self-reported Caucasian donors.

Library method: the immunoSEQ multiplex PCR assay. For the multiplex PCR, a mixture combining 60 forward primers for TCR Vbeta segments and 13 reverse primers for TCR Jbeta segments was used. A multiplex PCR assay on genomic DNA amplified the CDR3 region of rearranged TCR beta genes. The Illumina HiSeq System was used to sequence the amplified TCR beta libraries as 87-base-pair reads. For the original study's pipeline: A later analysis tallied roughly 76 million unique TCR beta chains across the 666 repertoires, and around 10 million of those chains were shared by two or more donors. Raw reads were error-corrected and collapsed into unique sequences with a nearest-neighbor algorithm that merged closely related sequences to remove PCR and sequencing errors. To assign V, D and J gene segments, CDR3 sequences were aligned to IMGT reference sequences. For a sequence to be retained, at least a six-nucleotide match to both a V gene segment and a J gene segment was required. Rearrangements were called productive when the CDR3 lacked stop codons and stayed in frame with V and J; all others were non-productive. CDR3 was defined by IMGT convention, running from the second conserved V-encoded cysteine to the conserved J-encoded phenylalanine. In an earlier analysis of roughly 580 of the donors, sequences lacking an unambiguous match to a single V gene segment were excluded. In an earlier analysis of approximately 610 of the donors, V segments were called functional above 56.7% productive rearrangements and were called segregating when the between-donor standard deviation exceeded 5%. A statistical classification framework was developed to diagnose cytomegalovirus status using the catalog of TCR beta chain sequences. In a later analysis, V and J genes were assigned by comparing TCR nucleotide sequences against IMGT/GENE-DB human TR gene sequences. A later analysis assigned CDR3 sequences and most-parsimonious VDJ recombination scenarios with the TCRdist pipeline. In a later analysis, each TCR beta chain was defined by its CDR3 amino acid sequence together with its V-gene family, and reads without a unique V-gene family were excluded. A later analysis removed 500 to 600 highly shared, low-generation-probability nucleotide sequences to deal with suspected cross-contamination and a sequencing artifact. A later analysis calculated a clonal expansion index for each public chain from normalized within-repertoire ranks of inferred template counts. In a later analysis, generation probabilities were computed using a VDJ recombination model fitted to out-of-frame rearrangements, and the results were checked against IGoR. A later analysis scored TCR-TCR, TCR-HLA and TCR-CMV co-occurrence with hypergeometric tests, applying a repertoire-size bias correction to TCR pairs. In a later analysis, false discovery rates were estimated by permuting HLA or CMV assignments 20 times. In a later analysis, co-occurring TCRs were grouped with DBSCAN, and TCRdist sequence similarity was added when clustering was performed within HLA-allele-positive subsets. For co-occurrence clustering, repertoires with fewer than 30,000 or more than 120,000 public chains were excluded, along with several repertoires with anomalous nucleotide sharing. The immuneACCESS repertoire file appears here via TCRdb, limited to in-frame rearrangements. These files lack a portion of the clones; in checked studies, under half of the deficit traces to unresolved V genes, and the cause of the others is not known. V, J and clone size were drawn from that table, and D and trimming were deduced from the DNA. This sample has fewer than 200,000 clones in its table, and 84% of those were observed once. Together, the top ten hold approximately 1.2% of the sample.

Results the study describes overall, beyond this receptor: A further reported finding was that TCR beta sequences accurately predicted the HLA-A and HLA-B alleles for most subjects in the first cohort. In a later genetic analysis, a missense DCLRE1C variant was associated with V-gene and J-gene trimming of TCR beta chains, and the association was replicated in an independent cohort. Because the 87-base-pair reads could not distinguish some IMGT-functional V segments, including TRBV6-2 and TRBV6-3, those segments were excluded. In a later analysis, most CMV-associated TCR beta chains were found to appear HLA-restricted, with HLA associations seemingly driven largely by CMV exposure. About 15 rarely observed V segments, including chromosome 9 orphons, were excluded from the earlier analysis of approximately 500 of the donors because counts were too low. Three of the identified cytomegalovirus-associated TCR beta chains were confirmed in vitro to be specific for cytomegalovirus antigens. The cohort was sequenced for TCR beta chains only, and without alpha or paired-chain data the features that could be detected were limited. Correlated functional status among segregating V segments might be attributable to linkage disequilibrium, but an unknown experimental factor could not be ruled out. Compared with the roughly 700-donor mean, donors in an Asian-associated ancestry cluster had fewer N-insertions in productive TCRs, according to a later genetic analysis. A cluster of highly shared sequence variants was judged likely to be a technical artifact of the sequencing pipeline. According to the authors, the approach could potentially be generalized to other disease states and immunological phenotypes. In a later analysis, several top co-occurrence clusters were reported to appear linked to parvovirus B19, influenza, CMV and Epstein-Barr virus. In an earlier analysis of some 550 of the donors, most TCR beta V segments were observed in productive rearrangements about 90% or about 30% of the time, broadly matching IMGT annotations. The study listed approximately 160 TCR beta chains as associated with cytomegalovirus. In a later analysis, HLA-associated TCR beta chains were found to be more clonally expanded and to have lower generation probabilities than equally common non-associated chains. When HLA alleles, especially DR and DQ, strongly co-occurred, attributing TCR associations to individual alleles was difficult. The presence/absence analyses assumed that sequencing depth was roughly uniform across donors, and that assumption may not be true. A later analysis found that TCR association rates varied across HLA loci, with DRB1 alleles showing the most associated TCRs and HLA-C alleles the fewest. At a false discovery rate of 0.05, a later analysis linked 16,951 TCR beta sequences to specific HLA alleles. Because HLA typing was missing for some donors at each locus, association tests included only the typed subset. The classifier was reported to diagnose cytomegalovirus status with high specificity and sensitivity in both the original and validation cohorts. Across donors, most TCR sequences were observed very rarely, whereas some public TCRs were present in many individuals. Immune exposure information for the cohort was limited to CMV serostatus.

The cohort consisted of hundreds of healthy bone marrow donors. All cohort members were sampled while nominally healthy, although unrecorded immune exposures were likely present. The donor was CMV seropositive and was included in the group of approximately 300 seropositive cohort members. A peripheral blood sample was collected from each donor, and TCR beta sequencing was performed on peripheral blood mononuclear cells. The Qiagen DNeasy Blood Extraction Kit was used to extract genomic DNA from the blood cell samples. The CDR3, cysteine through phenylalanine, is 16 amino acids long. Only CDR3 DNA remains: 48 bases, in frame from the first base. From V the trimming removes 0 bases and from J it removes 4 bases, while the gene matches leave 8 bases of the junction unaccounted for. CDR1 and CDR2 were assigned from the germline V gene (reference sequence) as GTSNPN and SVGIG.

The chain joins TRBV30 to TRBJ2-1, and 8 junctional nucleotides match TRBD2. The receptor comes from a girl aged 2 to 10 in good health and CMV-seropositive. Specimen: PBMCs. CDR3 region: CAWSVRLAGPYNEQFF. The DNA is TGTGCCTGGAGTGTAAGATTAGCGGGGCCTTACAATGAGCAGTTCTTC.